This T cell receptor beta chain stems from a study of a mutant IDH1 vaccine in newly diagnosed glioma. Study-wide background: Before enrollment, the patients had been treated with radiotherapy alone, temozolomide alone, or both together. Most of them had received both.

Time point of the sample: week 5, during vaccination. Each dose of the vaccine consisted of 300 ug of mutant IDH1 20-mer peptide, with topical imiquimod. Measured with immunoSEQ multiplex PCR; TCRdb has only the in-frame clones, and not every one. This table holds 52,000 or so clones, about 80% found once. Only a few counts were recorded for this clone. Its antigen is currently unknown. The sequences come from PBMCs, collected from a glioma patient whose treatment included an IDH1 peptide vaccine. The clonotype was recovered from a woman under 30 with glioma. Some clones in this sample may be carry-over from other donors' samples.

The CDR3, as DNA: TGTGCCAGCAGGCCCTGGGGCGCTGCTGATACGCAGTATTTT. Its protein product is CASRPWGAADTQYF. The rearrangement uses TRBV13 and TRBJ2-3; weak D call: TRBD1 (5 bases). Trimming pared 6 bases from V and 6 bases from J, leaving 16 bases between. Germline V gene sequence: CDR1 PRHDT, CDR2 FYEKMQ (reference sequence). CDR3 length: 14 amino acids. The whole variable domain, remainder taken from reference TRBV13 and TRBJ2-3, is AAGVIQSPRHLIKEKRETATLKCYPIPRHDTVYWYQQGPGQDPQFLISFYEKMQSDKGSIPDRFSAQQFSDYHSELNMSSLELGDSALYFCASRPWGAADTQYFGPGTRLTVL.